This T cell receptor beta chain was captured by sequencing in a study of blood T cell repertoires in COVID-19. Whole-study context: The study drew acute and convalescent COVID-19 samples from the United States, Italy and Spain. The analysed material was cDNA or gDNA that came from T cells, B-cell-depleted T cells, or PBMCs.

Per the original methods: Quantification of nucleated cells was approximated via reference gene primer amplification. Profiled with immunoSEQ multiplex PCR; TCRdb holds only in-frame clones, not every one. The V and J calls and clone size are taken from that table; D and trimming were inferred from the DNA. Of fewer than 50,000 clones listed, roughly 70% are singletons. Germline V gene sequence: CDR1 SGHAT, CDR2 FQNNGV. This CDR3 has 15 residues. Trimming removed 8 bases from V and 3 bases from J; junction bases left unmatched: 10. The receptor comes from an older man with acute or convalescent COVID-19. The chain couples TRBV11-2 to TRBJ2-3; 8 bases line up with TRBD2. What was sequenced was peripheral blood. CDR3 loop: CASGRGVAGTDTQYF. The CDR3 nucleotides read TGTGCCAGCGGCCGGGGGGTAGCGGGGACAGATACGCAGTATTTT. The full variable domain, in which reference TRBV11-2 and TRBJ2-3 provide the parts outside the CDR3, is EAGVAQSPRYKIIEKRQSVAFWCNPISGHATLYWYQQILGQGPKLLIQFQNNGVVDDSQLPKDRFSAERLKGVDSTLKIQPAKLEDSAVYLCASGRGVAGTDTQYFGPGTRLTVL.